This T cell receptor beta chain was obtained from a study of blood T cell repertoires in COVID-19. Study summary: Samples of COVID-19 (acute and convalescent) were obtained from the United States, Italy and Spain. PBMCs, B-cell-depleted T cells, or T cells were the source of the cDNA or gDNA that made up the material.

This clone was found once. Original handling: Reference gene primers were amplified, and this amplification served to estimate nucleated cell counts. Only in-frame clones appear in the TCRdb table, and some are missing; sequencing was by immunoSEQ multiplex PCR. V, J and clone size were drawn from that table, and D and trimming were deduced from the DNA. This sample carries some 130,000 clones, 70% to 90% of them seen once, and the ten largest clones take 9.5% to 15%. The sequenced sample was peripheral blood. The sequence derives from a human donor in a cohort sampled during active COVID-19.

The CDR3 loop is CASSTERGTTYNEQFF. CDR3 sequence (DNA): TGTGCCAGCAGCACCGAGCGGGGGACAACTTACAATGAGCAGTTCTTC. The chain combines TRBV5-4 with TRBJ2-1; 8 bases fit TRBD2. Germline V gene data show CDR1 as SGHNT and CDR2 as YYREEE (reference sequence). Unmatched junction bases numbered 10, after V lost 4 bases and J lost 4 bases. There are 16 residues in the CDR3.